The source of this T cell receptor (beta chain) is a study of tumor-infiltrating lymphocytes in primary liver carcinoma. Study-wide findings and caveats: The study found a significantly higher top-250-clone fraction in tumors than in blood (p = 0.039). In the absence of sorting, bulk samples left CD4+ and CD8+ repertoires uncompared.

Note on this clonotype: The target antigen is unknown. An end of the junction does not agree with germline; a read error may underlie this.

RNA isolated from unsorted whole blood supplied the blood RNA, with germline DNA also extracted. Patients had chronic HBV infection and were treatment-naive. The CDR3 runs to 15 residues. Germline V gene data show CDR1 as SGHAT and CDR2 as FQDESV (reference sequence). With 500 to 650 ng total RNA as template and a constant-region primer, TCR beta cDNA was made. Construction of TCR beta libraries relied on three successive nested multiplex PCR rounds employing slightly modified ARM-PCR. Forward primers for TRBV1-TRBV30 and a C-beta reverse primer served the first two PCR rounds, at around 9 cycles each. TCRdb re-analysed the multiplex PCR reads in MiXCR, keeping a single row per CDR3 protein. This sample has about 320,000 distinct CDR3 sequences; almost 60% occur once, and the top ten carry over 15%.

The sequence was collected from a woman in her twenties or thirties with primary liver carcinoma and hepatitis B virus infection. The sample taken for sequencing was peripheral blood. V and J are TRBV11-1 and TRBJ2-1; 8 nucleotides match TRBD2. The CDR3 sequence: CASSTSGSGANERFF. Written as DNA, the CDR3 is TGTGCCAGCAGCACCAGCGGGAGCGGGGCCAATGAGCGGTTCTTC.